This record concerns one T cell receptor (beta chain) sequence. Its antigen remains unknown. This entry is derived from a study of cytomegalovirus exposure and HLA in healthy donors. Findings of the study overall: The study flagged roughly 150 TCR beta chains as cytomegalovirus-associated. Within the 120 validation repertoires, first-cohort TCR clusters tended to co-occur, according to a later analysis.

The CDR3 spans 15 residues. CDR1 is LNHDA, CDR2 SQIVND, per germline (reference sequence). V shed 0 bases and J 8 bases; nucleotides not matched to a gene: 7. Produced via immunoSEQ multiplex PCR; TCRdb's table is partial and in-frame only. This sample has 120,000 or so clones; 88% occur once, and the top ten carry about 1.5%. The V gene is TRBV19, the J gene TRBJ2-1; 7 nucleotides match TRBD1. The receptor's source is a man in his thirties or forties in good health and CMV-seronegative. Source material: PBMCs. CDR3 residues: CASSIDRQGVDEQFF. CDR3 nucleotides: TGTGCCAGTAGTATAGATCGGCAGGGGGTAGATGAGCAGTTCTTC.